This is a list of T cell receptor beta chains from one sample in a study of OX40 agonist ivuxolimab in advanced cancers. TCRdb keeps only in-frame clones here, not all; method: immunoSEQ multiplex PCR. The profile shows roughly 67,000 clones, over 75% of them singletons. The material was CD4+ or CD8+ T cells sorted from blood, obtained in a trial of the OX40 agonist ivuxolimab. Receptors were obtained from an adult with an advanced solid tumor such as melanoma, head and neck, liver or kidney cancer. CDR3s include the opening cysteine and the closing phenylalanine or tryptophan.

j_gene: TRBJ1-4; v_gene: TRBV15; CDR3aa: CATSNSRGQGNEKLFF
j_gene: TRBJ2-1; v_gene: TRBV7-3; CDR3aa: CASSSDRQHNNEQFF
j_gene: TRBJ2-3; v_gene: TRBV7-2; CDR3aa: CASSAKGSGGADTQYF
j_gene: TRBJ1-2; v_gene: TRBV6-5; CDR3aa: CASSLQGIDGYTF
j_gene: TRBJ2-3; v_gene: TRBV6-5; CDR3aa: CASSYYLPQSTDTQYF
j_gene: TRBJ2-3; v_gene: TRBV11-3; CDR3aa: CASSLTGSTDTQYF
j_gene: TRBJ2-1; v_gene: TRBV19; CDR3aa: CATERDRGFEQFF
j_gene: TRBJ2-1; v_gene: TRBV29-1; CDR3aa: CSVEASFTSQVNEQFF
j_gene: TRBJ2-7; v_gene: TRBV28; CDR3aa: CASIPGRAGDYEQYF
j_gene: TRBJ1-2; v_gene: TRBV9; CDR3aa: CASSADNYGYTF
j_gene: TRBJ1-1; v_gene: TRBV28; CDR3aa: CASSLSLMEAFF
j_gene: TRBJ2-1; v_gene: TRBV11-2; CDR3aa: CASSLEFSQRGNEQFF
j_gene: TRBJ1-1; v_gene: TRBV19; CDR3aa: CASSMSPRDRESDTEAFF
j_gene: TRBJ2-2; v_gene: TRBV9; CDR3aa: CASSVDSLAGGVGELFF
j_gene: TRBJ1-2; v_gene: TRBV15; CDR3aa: CATSRDRLQYTF